This TCR beta chain was recorded in a study of blood T cells in healthy people across ages. Study results and caveats: Per million T cells, the diversity of TCR beta decreased roughly linearly as age advanced.

Remarks on this clonotype: Antigen specificity is unknown.

The donors, aged about 6 to 90, were healthy Caucasians from Russia. Trimming shortened V by 7 bases and J by 8 bases, and 11 bases separated the two germline ends. Germline loops: CDR1 MNHNY, CDR2 SVGAGI (reference sequence). This CDR3 has 11 residues. A second 7 to 11 cycle PCR used barcoded and J-beta primers. TCRdb called the 5' RACE reads again in MiXCR, with one record for every CDR3 protein. The sample consists of fewer than 750,000 distinct CDR3 sequences, around 52% of them appearing once. This TCR was recovered from a woman older than 75 in good health. This rearrangement joins TRBV6-6 to TRBJ1-1, with TRBD1 as a possible D gene (5 bases). Sequenced: blood. CDR3: CASNKQDEAFF. DNA of the CDR3: TGTGCCAGCAACAAACAGGACGAAGCTTTCTTT.